This TCR beta chain was found in a study of neurological immune-mediated disorders. Germline-derived CDR1 and CDR2 are SGHRS and YFSETQ. The V gene end was trimmed by 3 bases and the J gene end by 0 bases; junction bases not matched to a gene: 5. This CDR3 region has 17 residues. Time point denoted: longitudinal time-point 2. Maryland, USA blood bank volunteers served as healthy controls. Many counts were recorded for this clonotype. Each TCR transcript was tagged with a 10-nucleotide random UMI during 5'RACE. Sequencing of 15-18 subjects in each run yielded over 190 million TCR-beta sequences. TCRdb recomputed calls from the 5' RACE reads with MiXCR, one row per CDR3 protein. Here the sample spans more than 30,000 distinct CDR3 sequences, 10% to 15% being singletons.

The TCR comes from a woman aged 40-49 years in good health. V gene TRBV5-1 combines with J gene TRBJ2-3; 12 nucleotides line up with TRBD2. Specimen: PBMCs. The CDR3 protein is CASSSPGLAGSTDTQYF. The CDR3 DNA sequence: TGCGCCAGCAGCTCCCCTGGACTAGCGGGGAGCACAGATACGCAGTATTTT.